The 14 T cell receptor beta chains below were found in one sample sequenced in a study of Ad26.COV2.S vaccination and SARS-CoV-2 variants. Measured with immunoSEQ multiplex PCR; TCRdb has only the in-frame clones, and not every one. The profile covers fewer than 400,000 clones, with about 88% appearing a single time and under 2% taken by the ten largest. Documented treatment: some 20 received Ad26.COV2.S at low or high dose, single or two shots; about 5 received placebo; per-sample allocation not given. All samples were drawn on day 63, counting from the first vaccine or placebo injection. The sample in question was peripheral blood, obtained in a trial of Ad26.COV2.S vaccine versus placebo. Receptors originate from a person aged 18-60 years who received the Ad26.COV2.S COVID-19 vaccine or a placebo.

The gene calls are TRBV28 and TRBJ2-1; no clear D gene. Trimming took off 3 bases at V and 12 bases at J, with 9 bases between the two ends. The CDR3 extends over 11 amino acids. Germline V gives CDR1 MDHEN, CDR2 SYDVKM. CDR3 amino acids: CASSFSGAQFF. DNA for the CDR3: TGTGCCAGCAGTTTTTCAGGAGCGCAGTTCTTC. The entire variable domain, with the rest obtained from reference TRBV28 and TRBJ2-1, is as follows: DVKVTQSSRYLVKRTGEKVFLECVQDMDHENMFWYRQDPGLGLRLIYFSYDVKMKEKGDIPEGYSVSREKKERFSLILESASTNQTSMYLCASSFSGAQFFGPGTRLTVL.

The rearrangement uses TRBV18 and TRBJ2-1; 9 nucleotides align to TRBD2. CDR3 size: 15 residues. From germline, CDR1 is KGHSH and CDR2 LQKENI. The V gene end was trimmed by 3 bases and the J gene end by 7 bases; junction bases not matched to a gene: 7. CDR3 in amino acids: CASSPLGSGRNEQFF. CDR3 sequence (DNA): TGTGCCAGCTCACCTCTAGGTAGCGGGAGAAATGAGCAGTTCTTC.

The V call is TRBV7-9, the J call TRBJ1-6, with TRBD1 identical over 10 bases. This CDR3 contains 16 residues. V lost 1 base to trimming and J lost 6 bases; unmatched junction nucleotides: 3. Germline V lookup: CDR1 SEHNR, CDR2 FQNEAQ (reference sequence). CDR3 protein: CASSLETGGGNSPLHF. The DNA of the CDR3 is TGTGCCAGCAGCTTAGAGACAGGGGGCGGTAATTCACCCCTCCACTTT.

A few counts support this clone. This rearrangement joins TRBV4-2 to TRBJ1-4, with 7 bases lining up with TRBD1. Germline lookup yields CDR1 LGHNA and CDR2 YNFKEQ. J lost 7 bases, V lost 0 bases, and 8 bases had no gene match. The CDR3 runs 16 residues. CDR3 loop: CASSQDGQASGEKLFF. CDR3 nucleotides: TGTGCCAGCAGCCAAGACGGACAGGCCTCTGGTGAAAAACTGTTTTTT.

The chain employs TRBV27 and TRBJ2-7; TRBD2 aligns across 13 bases. This CDR3 contains 14 residues. In germline, CDR1 is MNHEY, CDR2 SMNVEV (reference sequence). Germline trimming cut 5 bases from V and 6 bases from J; bases unmatched to any gene: 4. The CDR3 sequence is CASSLRTSGGEQYF. For the CDR3, the DNA is TGTGCCAGCAGTCTCCGGACTAGCGGGGGCGAGCAGTACTTC.

This clone was seen only once. The gene calls are TRBV30 and TRBJ2-1; TRBD2 is a possible D gene (5 bases). Looked up from germline, CDR1 is GTSNPN and CDR2 is SVGIG (reference sequence). The CDR3 runs to 15 residues. Trimming shortened V by 0 bases and J by 8 bases, and 17 bases separated the two germline ends. Here the CDR3 reads CAWSVLLAQFHEQFF. The CDR3, as DNA: TGTGCCTGGAGTGTACTGCTAGCTCAATTCCATGAGCAGTTCTTC. Variable domain in full (rest from reference TRBV30 and TRBJ2-1): SQTIHQWPATLVQPVGSPLSLECTVEGTSNPNLYWYRQAAGRGLQLLFYSVGIGQISSEVPQNLSASRPQDRQFILSSKKLLLSDSGFYLCAWSVLLAQFHEQFFGPGTRLTVL.

The chain is built from TRBV12-3 or TRBV12-4 and TRBJ2-2; tentative D call: TRBD2 (6 bases). Trimming shortened V by 5 bases and J by 5 bases, and 9 bases separated the two germline ends. The CDR3 spans 13 residues. The DNA for the CDR3 is TGTGCCAGCAGTGAAGGACTAACCGGGGAGCTGTTTTTT. The encoded protein is CASSEGLTGELFF.

This clone was observed a single time. The V gene is TRBV10-3, the J gene TRBJ2-1; D is ambiguous. The length of the CDR3 is 16 residues. V lost 2 bases to trimming and J lost 0 bases, with 11 bases between them. Germline assignment: CDR1 ENHRY and CDR2 SYGVKD. CDR3 DNA: TGTGCCATCAGTGAGAGAGCTTGGAGCTCCTACAATGAGCAGTTCTTC. Residues: CAISERAWSSYNEQFF.

A note on this clone: The identical CDR3 is also encoded by other nucleotide sequences in the sample. J is TRBJ2-6 and V is TRBV30; weak D call: TRBD2 (6 bases). Looked up from germline, CDR1 is GTSNPN and CDR2 is SVGIG (reference sequence). Trimming pared 0 bases from V and 2 bases from J, leaving 8 bases between. The CDR3 totals 15 residues. CDR3: CAWSVGGPGANVLTF. The CDR3 DNA reads as TGTGCCTGGAGTGTCGGGGGACCTGGGGCCAACGTCCTGACTTTC.

This clone was recorded once. J is TRBJ2-3 and V is TRBV2; D could derive from TRBD1 or TRBD2 (5 bases each). V dropped 6 bases and J dropped 9 bases, with 16 bases sitting between them. Germline V CDR1 and CDR2: SNHLY, FYNNEI. The CDR3 consists of 13 residues. As DNA, the CDR3 is TGTGCCAGCAGGGGACGGACCCCGATCACGCAGTATTTT. Amino acids: CASRGRTPITQYF.

This clone was recorded only once. The CDR3 nucleotides read TGTGCCAGCAGTGAAGCGCAGGGTCCCTATGGCTACACCTTC. It is translated as CASSEAQGPYGYTF. This rearrangement joins TRBV6-1 to TRBJ1-2, with D possibly TRBD1 on 5 matching bases. Trimming removed 0 bases at V and 4 bases at J, with 9 bases between. This CDR3 is 14 amino acids long. CDR1 and CDR2 (germline): MNHNS, SASEGT.

Concerning this clone itself: Other DNA sequences in this specimen translate into the identical CDR3. The CDR3 loop reads CASSSSGSSYNEQFF. CDR3 DNA: TGTGCCAGCAGCTCCTCGGGCAGCTCCTACAATGAGCAGTTCTTC. The chain carries TRBV11-1 and TRBJ2-1; D call uncertain. The CDR3 sequence is 15 residues long. Per germline, CDR1 SGHAT and CDR2 FQDESV (reference sequence). Trimming took off 4 bases at V and 0 bases at J, with 10 bases between the two ends.

The chain employs TRBV12-5 and TRBJ2-7; D possibly corresponds to TRBD2 (5 bases). V lost 7 bases and J 0 bases, leaving 16 bases between the germline ends. From germline, CDR1 is LGHNT and CDR2 FRNRAP. The CDR3 consists of 15 residues. This CDR3 reads CASAERRGSSYEQYF. CDR3 bases: TGTGCTAGTGCCGAAAGACGGGGAAGCTCCTACGAGCAGTACTTC.

V is TRBV5-8 and J is TRBJ2-5, with 7 positions matching TRBD1. Germline trimming cut 4 bases from V and 4 bases from J; bases unmatched to any gene: 4. The CDR3 has 13 residues. The germline gives CDR1 SGHTS, CDR2 YDEGEE. In DNA form, the CDR3 reads TGTGCCAGCAGCACTCGACAGGGAGAGACCCAGTACTTC. This codes for CASSTRQGETQYF.